The entry below describes one T cell receptor beta chain. The protocol was immunoSEQ multiplex PCR, while the TCRdb copy is restricted to in-frame clones and leaves out a portion. The repertoire has 150,000 or so clones, roughly nine tenths of them found once; the top ten carry about 3.9%. Germline V gene sequence: CDR1 SQVTM, CDR2 ANQGSEA. This CDR3 has 14 residues. After removal of 8 bases from V and 1 base from J, the junction contained 9 bases not matched to a gene. This specimen belongs to a study of blood T cell repertoires in COVID-19. Study details: Specimens from acute and convalescent COVID-19 originated in the United States, Italy and Spain. PBMCs, B-cell-depleted T cells, or T cells were the source of the cDNA or gDNA that made up the material.

The source material was peripheral blood. The receptor's source is a woman aged 70-85 years with acute or convalescent COVID-19. V gene TRBV29-1 combines with J gene TRBJ1-1; 8 nucleotides align to TRBD1. The CDR3 DNA reads as TGCAGCATAAATCCCGGGACAGGGAACACTGAAGCTTTCTTT. Translating it yields CSINPGTGNTEAFF.